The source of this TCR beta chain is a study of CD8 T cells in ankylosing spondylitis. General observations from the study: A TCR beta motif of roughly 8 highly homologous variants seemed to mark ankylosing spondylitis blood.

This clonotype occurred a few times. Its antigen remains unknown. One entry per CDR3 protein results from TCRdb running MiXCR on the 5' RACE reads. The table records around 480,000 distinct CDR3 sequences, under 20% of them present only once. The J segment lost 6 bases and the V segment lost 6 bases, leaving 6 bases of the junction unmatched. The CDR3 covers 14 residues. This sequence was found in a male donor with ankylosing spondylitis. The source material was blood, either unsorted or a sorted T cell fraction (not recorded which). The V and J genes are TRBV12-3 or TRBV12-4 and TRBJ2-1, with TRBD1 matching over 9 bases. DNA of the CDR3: TGTGCCAGCAGAGGCCGGACAGGGGCCAATGAGCAGTTCTTC. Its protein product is CASRGRTGANEQFF.